The 18 T cell receptor beta chains below all came from one sample that was sequenced in a study of blood T cells in healthy people across ages. A sample-barcoded 5' primer and a J-beta primer mix were used in a second PCR of roughly 7 to 12 cycles. From the 5' RACE reads, TCRdb called clonotypes with MiXCR, one entry per CDR3 protein. The sample consists of 980,000 or so distinct CDR3 sequences, roughly 43% of them appearing once. Specimen: blood. The receptor set was obtained from a man in his thirties or forties in good health.

The chain recombines TRBV5-1 with TRBJ1-1, with 9 positions matching TRBD1. CDR3 size: 12 residues. The germline gives CDR1 SGHRS, CDR2 YFSETQ. V shed 5 bases and J 6 bases; nucleotides not matched to a gene: 2. The CDR3 is CASSRDRAEAFF. The CDR3 DNA follows: TGCGCCAGCAGTCGGGACAGGGCTGAAGCTTTCTTT. Looking up the rest from reference TRBV5-1 and TRBJ1-1 gives the full variable domain: KAGVTQTPRYLIKTRGQQVTLSCSPISGHRSVSWYQQTPGQGLQFLFEYFSETQRNKGNFPGRFSGRQFSNSRSEMNVSTLELGDSALYLCASSRDRAEAFFGQGTRLTVV.

This rearrangement joins TRBV6-5 to TRBJ2-5; 9 positions agree with TRBD1. There are 13 residues in the CDR3. The trim removed 4 bases at V and 11 bases at J, leaving 8 bases unmatched. Germline V gives CDR1 MNHEY, CDR2 SVGAGI. CDR3 sequence (DNA): TGTGCCAGCAGTTCCGGGACAGGGAAAGAGCAGTACTTC. This encodes CASSSGTGKEQYF.

V gene TRBV11-2 combines with J gene TRBJ2-6; unclear D gene. The V end was cut by 1 base, the J end by 0 bases, with 10 bases between. The CDR3 sequence is 17 residues long. CDR1 is SGHAT and CDR2 is FQNNGV in the germline V gene. The CDR3 DNA reads TGTGCCAGCAGCTTAGTCCTGTCCCCCTCTGGGGCCAACGTCCTGACTTTC. Translated, it gives CASSLVLSPSGANVLTF.

The sample holds a few counts of this clonotype. The chain joins TRBV5-1 to TRBJ2-1, with 7 bases identical to TRBD2. V was clipped by 4 bases and J by 5 bases; unmatched bases: 15. Looked up from germline, CDR1 is SGHRS and CDR2 is YFSETQ. The CDR3 runs 17 residues. CDR3 sequence reads: CASSPATTSARNNEQFF. CDR3 bases: TGCGCCAGCAGCCCTGCCACCACTAGCGCTCGGAACAATGAGCAGTTCTTC.

This clonotype was seen more than once but under ten times. The chain uses TRBV7-9 and TRBJ2-7; D unresolved. The CDR3 consists of 15 residues. Deletions cut 2 bases from V and 4 bases from J, with 15 bases between. Germline values: CDR1 SEHNR, CDR2 FQNEAQ (reference sequence). The CDR3 coding sequence is TGTGCCAGCAGCTTAAATCTACAGCTACATTACGAGCAGTACTTC. Translated: CASSLNLQLHYEQYF.

The chain links TRBV25-1 to TRBJ1-2; D might be TRBD1 (6 bases). V lost 4 bases, J lost 1 base, and 13 bases lay in between. The CDR3 consists of 15 residues. Germline V gene sequence: CDR1 MGHDK, CDR2 SYGVNS. CDR3 sequence (DNA): TGTGCCAGCAGTGTATGGGGGGCTGGTAACTATGGCTACACCTTC. Protein product: CASSVWGAGNYGYTF.

The gene calls are TRBV27 and TRBJ1-5, with no clear D. The germline V gene has CDR1 MNHEY and CDR2 SMNVEV (reference sequence). V dropped 2 bases and J dropped 5 bases, with 13 bases sitting between them. The CDR3 spans 15 residues. This CDR3 reads CASSLEGPRHQPQHF. CDR3 bases: TGTGCCAGCAGTTTAGAAGGGCCCAGACATCAGCCCCAGCATTTT.

The gene calls are TRBV11-1 and TRBJ2-1; 8 nucleotides match TRBD1. There are 15 residues in the CDR3. Losses at the gene ends were 6 bases for V and 2 bases for J; bases not matched to a gene: 6. Per germline, CDR1 SGHAT and CDR2 FQDESV (reference sequence). CDR3 sequence (DNA): TGTGCCAGCAGATCCCAGGGGGCAACCTACAATGAGCAGTTCTTC. It codes for CASRSQGATYNEQFF.

This chain connects TRBV24-1 to TRBJ2-2, with 9 bases fitting TRBD2. The germline V gene has CDR1 KGHDR and CDR2 SFDVKD. This CDR3 is built from 16 residues. Trimming took 3 bases from V and 5 from J; bases not matched to a gene: 6. CDR3 sequence reads: CATSDRTSATTGELFF. The CDR3 coding sequence is TGTGCCACCAGTGATCGGACTAGCGCTACTACCGGGGAGCTGTTTTTT.

The sample holds a few counts of this clonotype. The rearrangement joins TRBV5-1 to TRBJ2-7; 8 bases agree with TRBD2. The CDR3 loop spans 15 amino acids. Losses at the gene ends were 3 bases for V and 0 bases for J; bases not matched to a gene: 5. Germline CDR1 SGHRS, CDR2 YFSETQ. CDR3: CASSWDGGDSYEQYF. CDR3 nucleotide sequence: TGCGCCAGCAGCTGGGACGGGGGGGACTCCTACGAGCAGTACTTC.

This chain joins TRBV7-9 and TRBJ1-1; D is ambiguous. The CDR3 spans 15 residues. Trimming left V 3 bases short and J 0 bases short, with 11 bases between. The germline CDR1 and CDR2 sequences are SEHNR and FQNEAQ (reference sequence). CDR3 DNA: TGTGCCAGCAGCTTTAAGGATGGGGTGAACACTGAAGCTTTCTTT. Encoded protein: CASSFKDGVNTEAFF.

The chain employs TRBV9 and TRBJ2-7, with D possibly being TRBD1 or TRBD2 (5 bases each). CDR1 is SGDLS and CDR2 is YYNGEE in the germline V gene. CDR3 length: 12 residues. V lost 7 bases and J lost 1, with 9 bases in between. CDR3 amino acids: CASQGASYEQYF. CDR3 coding DNA: TGTGCCAGCCAGGGAGCTTCCTACGAGCAGTACTTC.

The rearrangement links TRBV24-1 to TRBJ1-2; D may be TRBD1 (6 bases). CDR1 is KGHDR and CDR2 is SFDVKD in the germline V gene. This CDR3 has 14 amino acids. V lost 3 bases to trimming and J lost 7 bases, with 14 bases between them. The CDR3 protein is CATSDETGSGGYTF. CDR3 bases: TGTGCCACCAGTGATGAAACAGGGTCTGGTGGCTACACCTTC.

Many counts were recorded for this clonotype. V gene TRBV6-1 combines with J gene TRBJ1-5, with D maybe TRBD1 (5 bases). The CDR3 consists of 14 residues. Between the trimmed V and J ends, which lost 3 bases and 6 bases, there was a span of 12 bases. Germline V gene sequence: CDR1 MNHNS, CDR2 SASEGT. This CDR3 reads CASSDREESQPQHF. The CDR3 DNA sequence: TGTGCCAGCAGTGACAGGGAGGAGAGTCAGCCCCAGCATTTT.

The chain employs TRBV29-1 and TRBJ1-2; the match to TRBD1 covers 7 bases. The V gene end was trimmed by 7 bases and the J gene end by 5 bases; junction bases not matched to a gene: 7. The CDR3 loop spans 12 amino acids. CDR1 is SQVTM, CDR2 ANQGSEA, per germline. CDR3 amino acids: CSGWGTVYGYTF. CDR3 sequence (DNA): TGCAGCGGATGGGGGACAGTTTATGGCTACACCTTC.

V gene TRBV6-5 combines with J gene TRBJ2-7, with 8 bases matching TRBD2. This CDR3 region has 15 residues. Germline CDR1 MNHEY, CDR2 SVGAGI. The J segment lost 4 bases and the V segment lost 2 bases, leaving 7 bases of the junction unmatched. CDR3 DNA sequence: TGTGCCAGCAGTTACGGAGCGGGGGTTAAATACGAGCAGTACTTC. As protein: CASSYGAGVKYEQYF.

Regarding this clonotype: This may come from a read error, since a much larger clone is one base off. The V and J genes are TRBV29-1 and TRBJ2-5; D may be TRBD2 (5 bases). CDR1 SQVTM and CDR2 ANQGSEA come from the germline V gene. Trimming left V 0 bases short and J 5 bases short, with 10 bases between. The CDR3 runs to 13 residues. CDR3 DNA: TGCAGCGTTGAAGAGGAGGCAGAGGAGACCCAGTACTTC. It codes for CSVEEEAEETQYF. Full variable domain (outside the CDR3, taken from reference TRBV29-1 and TRBJ2-5): SAVISQKPSRDICQRGTSLTIQCQVDSQVTMMFWYRQQPGQSLTLIATANQGSEATYESGFVIDKFPISRPNLTFSTLTVSNMSPEDSSIYLCSVEEEAEETQYFGPGTRLLVL.

This clonotype was found a few times. This chain uses TRBV6-2 or TRBV6-3 with TRBJ2-1, with TRBD2 matching 7 bases. After removal of 5 bases from V and 3 bases from J, the junction contained 19 bases not matched to a gene. Germline V gene data show CDR1 as MNHEY and CDR2 as SVGEGT. CDR3 length equals 19 residues. The chain's CDR3 is CASSQRAGRKPFLYNEQFF. The DNA for the CDR3 is TGTGCCAGCAGTCAACGAGCGGGGCGTAAACCATTTCTCTACAATGAGCAGTTCTTC.